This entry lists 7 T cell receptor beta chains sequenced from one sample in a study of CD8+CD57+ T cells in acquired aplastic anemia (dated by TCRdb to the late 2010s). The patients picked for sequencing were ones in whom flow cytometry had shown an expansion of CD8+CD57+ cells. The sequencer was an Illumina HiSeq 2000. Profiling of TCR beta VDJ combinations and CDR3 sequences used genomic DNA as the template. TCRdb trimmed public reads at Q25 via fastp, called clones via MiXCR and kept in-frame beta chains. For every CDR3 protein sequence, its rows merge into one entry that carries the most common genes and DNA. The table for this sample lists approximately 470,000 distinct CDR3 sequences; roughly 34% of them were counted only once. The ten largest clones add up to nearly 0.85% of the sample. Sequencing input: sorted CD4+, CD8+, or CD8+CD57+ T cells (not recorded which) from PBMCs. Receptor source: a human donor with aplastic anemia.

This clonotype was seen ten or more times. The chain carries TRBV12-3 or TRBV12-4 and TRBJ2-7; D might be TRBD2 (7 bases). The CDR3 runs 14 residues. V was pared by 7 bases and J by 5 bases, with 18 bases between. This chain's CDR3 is CASTLSGGLHEQYF. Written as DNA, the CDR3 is TGTGCCAGCACTCTGTCCGGGGGGCTCCACGAGCAGTACTTC.

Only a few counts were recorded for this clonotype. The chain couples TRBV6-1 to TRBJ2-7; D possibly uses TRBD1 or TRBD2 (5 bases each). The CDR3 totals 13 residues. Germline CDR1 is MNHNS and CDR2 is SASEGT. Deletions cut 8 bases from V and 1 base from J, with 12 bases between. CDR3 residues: CASRRGVSYEQYF. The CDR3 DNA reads TGTGCCAGCCGACGAGGGGTATCCTACGAGCAGTACTTC.

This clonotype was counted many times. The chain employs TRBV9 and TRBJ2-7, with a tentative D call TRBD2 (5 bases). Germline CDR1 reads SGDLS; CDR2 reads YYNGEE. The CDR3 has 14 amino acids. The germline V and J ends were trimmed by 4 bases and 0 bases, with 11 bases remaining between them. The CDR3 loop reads CASSTRGYSYEQYF. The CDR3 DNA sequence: TGTGCCAGCAGCACCCGGGGTTACTCCTACGAGCAGTACTTC. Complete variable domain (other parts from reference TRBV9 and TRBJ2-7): DSGVTQTPKHLITATGQRVTLRCSPRSGDLSVYWYQQSLDQGLQFLIQYYNGEERAKGNILERFSAQQFPDLHSELNLSSLELGDSALYFCASSTRGYSYEQYFGPGTRLTVT.

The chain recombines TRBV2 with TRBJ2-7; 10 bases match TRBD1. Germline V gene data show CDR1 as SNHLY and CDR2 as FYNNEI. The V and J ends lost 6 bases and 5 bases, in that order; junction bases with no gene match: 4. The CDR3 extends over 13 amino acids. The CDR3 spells CASRDRGLNEQYF. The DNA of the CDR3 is TGTGCCAGCAGAGACAGGGGGCTCAACGAGCAGTACTTC.

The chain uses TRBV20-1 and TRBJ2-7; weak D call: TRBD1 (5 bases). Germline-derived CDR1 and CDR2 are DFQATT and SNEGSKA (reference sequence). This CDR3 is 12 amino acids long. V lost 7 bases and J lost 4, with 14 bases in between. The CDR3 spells CSVGQAQYEQYF. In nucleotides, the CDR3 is TGCAGTGTGGGGCAGGCCCAATACGAGCAGTACTTC.

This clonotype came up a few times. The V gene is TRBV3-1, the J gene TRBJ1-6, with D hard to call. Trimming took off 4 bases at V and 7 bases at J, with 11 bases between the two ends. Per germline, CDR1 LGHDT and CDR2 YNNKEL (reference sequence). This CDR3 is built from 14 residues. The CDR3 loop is CASSLVDQNSPLHF. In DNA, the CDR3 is TGTGCCAGCAGCCTTGTGGATCAAAATTCACCCCTCCACTTT.

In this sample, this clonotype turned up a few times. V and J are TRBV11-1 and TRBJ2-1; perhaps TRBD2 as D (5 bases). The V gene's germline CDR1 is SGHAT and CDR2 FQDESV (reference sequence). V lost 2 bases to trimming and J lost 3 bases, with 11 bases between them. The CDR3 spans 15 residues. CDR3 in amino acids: CASSLKSAGYNEQFF. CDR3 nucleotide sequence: TGTGCCAGCAGCTTAAAGTCTGCGGGCTACAATGAGCAGTTCTTC. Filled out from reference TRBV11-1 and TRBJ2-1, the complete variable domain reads EAEVAQSPRYKITEKSQAVAFWCDPISGHATLYWYRQILGQGPELLVQFQDESVVDDSQLPKDRFSAERLKGVDSTLKIQPAELGDSAMYLCASSLKSAGYNEQFFGPGTRLTVL.